Following are 20 T cell receptor beta chains from one sample sequenced in a study of blood T cell repertoires in COVID-19. Measured with immunoSEQ multiplex PCR; TCRdb has only the in-frame clones, and not every one. The sample lists over 200,000 clones, around 85% occurring once. Sequenced sample: peripheral blood. The receptor source for this set is a human donor in a cohort sampled during active COVID-19.

The V call is TRBV11-3, the J call TRBJ2-3; no definite D call. This CDR3 has 13 residues. The germline V gene encodes CDR1 SGHNT and CDR2 YENEEA. Trimming removed 2 bases from V and 1 base from J, with 4 bases in between. The CDR3 is CASSLTGTDTQYF. CDR3 DNA: TGTGCCAGCAGCTTAACAGGCACAGATACGCAGTATTTT.

With regard to this clone: The identical CDR3 is also encoded by other nucleotide sequences in the sample. The V gene is TRBV18, the J gene TRBJ2-7; 8 bases match TRBD2. J gave up 3 bases and V 3 bases, and 1 base lay outside the gene matches. Per germline, CDR1 KGHSH and CDR2 LQKENI. The CDR3 length is 13 residues. CDR3 loop: CASSPGLVYEQYF. The CDR3 DNA is TGTGCCAGCTCACCGGGACTAGTCTACGAGCAGTACTTC. The full variable domain, with the rest looked up from reference TRBV18 and TRBJ2-7, is NAGVMQNPRHLVRRRGQEARLRCSPMKGHSHVYWYRQLPEEGLKFMVYLQKENIIDESGMPKERFSAEFPKEGPSILRIQQVVRGDSAAYFCASSPGLVYEQYFGPGTRLTVT.

CDR3 sequence reads: CASSQLAGGGDEQYF. The CDR3 DNA reads TGTGCCAGCAGCCAACTAGCGGGAGGCGGCGACGAGCAGTACTTC. The chain combines TRBV3-1 (or the pseudogene TRBV3-2) with TRBJ2-7, with 11 nucleotides matching TRBD2. V shed 2 bases and J 5 bases; nucleotides not matched to a gene: 5. Germline CDR1 reads LGHDT; CDR2 reads YNNKEL (reference sequence). The CDR3 runs 15 residues.

The V call is TRBV5-1, the J call TRBJ1-4; the D is unclear. The V end was cut by 6 bases, the J end by 4 bases, with 13 bases between. CDR3 length: 14 residues. The germline V gene has CDR1 SGHRS and CDR2 YFSETQ. The CDR3 loop is CASTLDSVNEKLFF. CDR3 in DNA: TGCGCCAGCACTTTAGACTCCGTTAATGAAAAACTGTTTTTT.

This rearrangement joins TRBV2 to TRBJ1-5; 7 bases map to TRBD1. V was clipped by 6 bases and J by 4 bases; unmatched bases: 6. This CDR3 spans 14 amino acids. Per germline, CDR1 SNHLY and CDR2 FYNNEI. The chain's CDR3 is CASRGDSFNQPQHF. DNA for the CDR3: TGTGCCAGCAGAGGGGACAGCTTTAATCAGCCCCAGCATTTT.

This chain connects TRBV15 to TRBJ2-1, with D tentatively TRBD2 (6 bases). Germline-derived CDR1 and CDR2 are LNHNV and YYDKDF (reference sequence). Trimming took 4 bases from V and 7 from J, leaving 14 bases between them. The CDR3 loop spans 14 amino acids. CDR3 in amino acids: CATSTRLVGNEQFF. The CDR3 DNA follows: TGTGCCACCAGCACCCGACTAGTAGGGAATGAGCAGTTCTTC. Combining the CDR3 with reference TRBV15 and TRBJ2-1 gives the whole variable domain DAMVIQNPRYQVTQFGKPVTLSCSQTLNHNVMYWYQQKSSQAPKLLFHYYDKDFNNEADTPDNFQSRRPNTSFCFLDIRSPGLGDTAMYLCATSTRLVGNEQFFGPGTRLTVL.

This clone was recorded only once. The chain links TRBV7-9 to TRBJ2-3, with 7 positions matching TRBD1. The germline V gene has CDR1 SEHNR and CDR2 FQNEAQ (reference sequence). CDR3 length: 15 amino acids. With V trimmed by 2 bases and J by 3 bases, 5 bases remained unmatched. The CDR3 sequence is CASSLTNRGTDTQYF. CDR3 DNA: TGTGCCAGCAGCTTAACTAACAGGGGTACAGATACGCAGTATTTT.

CDR3 sequence reads: CASSPRTGYNSPLHF. The DNA for the CDR3 is TGTGCCAGCAGCCCCCGGACAGGGTATAATTCACCCCTCCACTTT. The chain carries TRBV11-2 and TRBJ1-6; TRBD1 agrees at 8 bases. The CDR3 has 15 amino acids. The germline gives CDR1 SGHAT, CDR2 FQNNGV. The V segment lost 5 bases and the J segment 4 bases; nucleotides outside the gene matches: 4.

V and J are TRBV19 and TRBJ2-1; the match to TRBD2 covers 12 bases. Germline CDR1 and CDR2: LNHDA and SQIVND (reference sequence). V lost 9 bases, J lost 9 bases, and 9 bases stayed unmatched. The CDR3 runs 14 residues. The CDR3 protein is CARRLAGEESEQFF. CDR3 sequence (DNA): TGTGCCAGGAGACTAGCGGGAGAGGAAAGTGAGCAGTTCTTC. The variable domain in full, with the rest retrieved from reference TRBV19 and TRBJ2-1, is DGGITQSPKYLFRKEGQNVTLSCEQNLNHDAMYWYRQDPGQGLRLIYYSQIVNDFQKGDIAEGYSVSREKKESFPLTVTSAQKNPTAFYLCARRLAGEESEQFFGPGTRLTVL.

The rearrangement links TRBV5-6 to TRBJ1-4; D might be TRBD1 (5 bases). The CDR3 totals 14 residues. Trimming stripped 2 bases from V and 5 bases from J, with 10 bases between. The V gene's germline CDR1 is SGHDT and CDR2 YYEEEE. CDR3 nucleotide sequence: TGTGCCAGCAGCTTTGACAGTAACAATGAAAAACTGTTTTTT. It is translated as CASSFDSNNEKLFF.

This chain joins TRBV19 and TRBJ2-7, with TRBD1 matching over 7 bases. The V gene's germline CDR1 is LNHDA and CDR2 SQIVND (reference sequence). J was trimmed by 5 bases and V by 5 bases; bases with no gene match: 3. The CDR3 runs 12 residues. The CDR3: CASSQTGNEQYF. CDR3 DNA: TGTGCCAGTAGTCAGACAGGGAACGAGCAGTACTTC.

CDR3 coding DNA: TGTGCCAGCAGTGAAATCGGACTAGCACAGAATGAGCAGTTCTTC. Encoded protein: CASSEIGLAQNEQFF. This chain connects TRBV2 to TRBJ2-1; 8 bases map to TRBD2. Per the germline V gene, CDR1 is SNHLY and CDR2 is FYNNEI. Unmatched junction bases numbered 7, after V lost 2 bases and J lost 7 bases. The CDR3 consists of 15 residues.

The J gene is TRBJ2-5, the V gene TRBV5-1; 14 bases map to TRBD2. Germline loops: CDR1 SGHRS, CDR2 YFSETQ. Trimming took 3 bases from V and 5 from J; bases not matched to a gene: 21. The CDR3 runs to 21 residues. The CDR3 nucleotides are TGCGCCAGCAGCTCACTTAAAGGAGGGACTAGCGGGAGCGGCCGGTGGGAGACCCAGTACTTC. Translated, it gives CASSSLKGGTSGSGRWETQYF.

The sample holds a few counts of this clone. The chain has TRBV5-1 and TRBJ2-7; TRBD2 matches 7 bases. This CDR3 is built from 15 residues. After removal of 0 bases from V and 2 bases from J, the junction contained 5 bases not matched to a gene. Germline CDR1 and CDR2: SGHRS and YFSETQ. The CDR3 bases are TGCGCCAGCAGCTTGGGGTCAGGGAGGGCCTACGAGCAGTACTTC. Translating gives CASSLGSGRAYEQYF.

The V and J genes are TRBV6-2 or TRBV6-3 and TRBJ2-5; 12 bases fit TRBD1. CDR1 MNHEY and CDR2 SVGEGT come from the germline V gene. Trimming at V came to 5 bases and at J to 5 bases, leaving 9 bases not matched to a gene. The CDR3 runs 16 residues. CDR3 region: CASSLAGTGGRETQYF. The DNA for the CDR3 is TGTGCCAGCAGTCTCGCCGGGACAGGGGGCAGGGAGACCCAGTACTTC.

The table lists this clone with a count of one. The chain has TRBV4-3 and TRBJ1-1, with TRBD1 matching 7 bases. Germline loops: CDR1 LGHNA, CDR2 YSLEER. The CDR3 runs to 13 residues. The J segment lost 2 bases and the V segment lost 6 bases, leaving 3 bases of the junction unmatched. CDR3 sequence: CASSQGVNTEAFF. The CDR3 DNA follows: TGCGCCAGCAGTCAGGGGGTTAACACTGAAGCTTTCTTT.

The rearrangement links TRBV12-2 to TRBJ1-2; the table's D gene call, TRBD1, was not cross checked with the DNA. TRBV12-2 is noted as a pseudogene. The CDR3 loop spans 15 amino acids. The CDR3: CASRFGQGPNYGYTF. The CDR3 DNA sequence: TGTGCAAGTCGCTTTGGACAGGGGCCTAACTATGGCTACACCTTC.

This clone was seen only a few times. The chain is built from TRBV29-1 and TRBJ2-7; D is possibly TRBD2 (6 bases). CDR3 length: 14 residues. Trimming left V 5 bases short and J 3 bases short, with 17 bases between. Germline V gene data show CDR1 as SQVTM and CDR2 as ANQGSEA. The CDR3 sequence: CSVRRDSTDYEQYF. The DNA for the CDR3 is TGCAGCGTTCGGAGGGACTCGACTGACTACGAGCAGTACTTC.

The chain recombines TRBV10-3 with TRBJ1-2; 8 bases line up with TRBD1. CDR1 is ENHRY, CDR2 SYGVKD, per germline. The CDR3 loop spans 14 amino acids. J was trimmed by 7 bases and V by 2 bases; bases with no gene match: 6. In nucleotides, the CDR3 is TGTGCCATCAGTGAGAGTCAGGGGGCCGGTGGCTACACCTTC. Protein product: CAISESQGAGGYTF.

Comment on this clone: Other DNA sequences of this sample code for an identical CDR3. The CDR3 reads CASSSSGVSYEQYF. The CDR3 DNA reads as TGCGCCAGCAGTTCTAGCGGGGTCTCCTACGAGCAGTACTTC. This chain uses TRBV5-1 with TRBJ2-7, with 9 nucleotides matching TRBD2. CDR1 and CDR2 from the germline V gene are SGHRS and YFSETQ. This CDR3 contains 14 residues. With V trimmed by 5 bases and J by 0 bases, 3 bases remained unmatched.